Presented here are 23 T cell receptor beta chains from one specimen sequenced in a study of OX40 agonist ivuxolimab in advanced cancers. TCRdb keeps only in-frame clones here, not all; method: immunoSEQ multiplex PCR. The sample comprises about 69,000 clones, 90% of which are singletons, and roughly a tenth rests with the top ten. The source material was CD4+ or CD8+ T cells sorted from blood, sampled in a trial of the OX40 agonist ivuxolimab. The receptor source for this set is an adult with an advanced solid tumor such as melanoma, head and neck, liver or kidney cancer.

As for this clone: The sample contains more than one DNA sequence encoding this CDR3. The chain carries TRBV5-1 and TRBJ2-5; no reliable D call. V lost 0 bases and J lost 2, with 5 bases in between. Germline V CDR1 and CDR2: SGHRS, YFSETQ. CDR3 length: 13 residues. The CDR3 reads CASSLGLQETQYF. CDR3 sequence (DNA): TGCGCCAGCAGCTTGGGCCTTCAAGAGACCCAGTACTTC.

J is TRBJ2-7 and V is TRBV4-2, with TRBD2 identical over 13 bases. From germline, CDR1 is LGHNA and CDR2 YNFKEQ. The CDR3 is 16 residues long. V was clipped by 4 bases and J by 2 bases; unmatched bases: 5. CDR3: CASSPAGTSGTYEQYF. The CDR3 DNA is TGTGCCAGCAGCCCCGCTGGGACTAGCGGGACCTACGAGCAGTACTTC.

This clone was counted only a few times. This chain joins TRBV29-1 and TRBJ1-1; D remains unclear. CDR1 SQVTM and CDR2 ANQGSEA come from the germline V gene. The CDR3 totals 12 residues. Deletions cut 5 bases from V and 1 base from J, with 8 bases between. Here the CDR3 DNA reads TGCAGCGTTCAACGAAGGAACACTGAAGCTTTCTTT. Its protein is CSVQRRNTEAFF.

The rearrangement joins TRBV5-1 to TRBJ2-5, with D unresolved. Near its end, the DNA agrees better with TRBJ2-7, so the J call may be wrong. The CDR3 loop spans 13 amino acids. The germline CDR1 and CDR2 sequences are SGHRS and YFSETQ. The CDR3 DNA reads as TGCGCCAGCAGCTTCGGCAGGCAGTACGAGCAGTACTTC. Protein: CASSFGRQYEQYF.

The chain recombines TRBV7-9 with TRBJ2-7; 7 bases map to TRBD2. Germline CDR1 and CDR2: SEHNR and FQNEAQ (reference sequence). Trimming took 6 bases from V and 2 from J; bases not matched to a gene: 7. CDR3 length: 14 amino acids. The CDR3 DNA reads TGTGCCAGCAGGGCTAGCGGAAGACCCTACGAGCAGTACTTC. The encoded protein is CASRASGRPYEQYF.

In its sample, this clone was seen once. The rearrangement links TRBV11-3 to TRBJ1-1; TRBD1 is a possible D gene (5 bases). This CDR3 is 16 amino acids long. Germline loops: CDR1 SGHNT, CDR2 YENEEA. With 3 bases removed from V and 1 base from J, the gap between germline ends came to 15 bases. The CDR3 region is CASSFDSSGANTEAFF. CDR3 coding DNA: TGTGCCAGCAGCTTTGACAGCTCTGGGGCGAACACTGAAGCTTTCTTT.

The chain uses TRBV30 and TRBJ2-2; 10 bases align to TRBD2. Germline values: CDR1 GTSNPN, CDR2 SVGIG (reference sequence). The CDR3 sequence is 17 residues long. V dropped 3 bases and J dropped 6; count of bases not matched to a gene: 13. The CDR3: CAWSDPFGTSVSGELFF. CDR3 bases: TGTGCCTGGAGCGACCCTTTTGGGACTAGCGTTTCCGGGGAGCTGTTTTTT.

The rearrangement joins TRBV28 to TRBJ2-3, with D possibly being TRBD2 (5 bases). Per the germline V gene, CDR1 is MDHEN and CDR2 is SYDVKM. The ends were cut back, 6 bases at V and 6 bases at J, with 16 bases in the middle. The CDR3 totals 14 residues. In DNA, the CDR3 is TGTGCCAGCAGCCCCTCAACTCCGGGGGATACGCAGTATTTT. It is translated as CASSPSTPGDTQYF.

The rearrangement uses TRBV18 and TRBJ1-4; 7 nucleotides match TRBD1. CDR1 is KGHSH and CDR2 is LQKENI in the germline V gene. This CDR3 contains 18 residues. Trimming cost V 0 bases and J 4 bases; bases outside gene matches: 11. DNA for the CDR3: TGTGCCAGCTCACCACCGTACTTAGTCGGGGACAGTAATGAAAAACTGTTTTTT. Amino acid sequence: CASSPPYLVGDSNEKLFF.

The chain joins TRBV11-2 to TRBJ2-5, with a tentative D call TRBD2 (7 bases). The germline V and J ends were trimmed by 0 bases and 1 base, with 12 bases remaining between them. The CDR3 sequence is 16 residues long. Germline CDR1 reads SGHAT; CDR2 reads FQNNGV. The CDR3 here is CASSLDVGGPQETQYF. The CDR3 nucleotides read TGTGCCAGCAGCTTAGATGTGGGGGGGCCCCAAGAGACCCAGTACTTC.

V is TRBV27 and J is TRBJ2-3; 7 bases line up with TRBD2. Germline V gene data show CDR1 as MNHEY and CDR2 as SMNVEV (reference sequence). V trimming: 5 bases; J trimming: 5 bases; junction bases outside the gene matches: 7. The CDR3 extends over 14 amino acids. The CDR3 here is CASSKGVAGDTQYF. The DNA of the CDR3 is TGTGCCAGCAGTAAAGGGGTAGCGGGAGATACGCAGTATTTT.

The CDR3 nucleotides are TGTGCCAGCAGCTTAGGATCCCCCTTATACGAGCAGTACTTC. Its protein is CASSLGSPLYEQYF. The chain couples TRBV11-3 to TRBJ2-7; D remains ambiguous. Germline V lookup: CDR1 SGHNT, CDR2 YENEEA. The CDR3 runs to 14 residues. V was cut by 1 base and J by 4 bases, with 11 bases left in between.

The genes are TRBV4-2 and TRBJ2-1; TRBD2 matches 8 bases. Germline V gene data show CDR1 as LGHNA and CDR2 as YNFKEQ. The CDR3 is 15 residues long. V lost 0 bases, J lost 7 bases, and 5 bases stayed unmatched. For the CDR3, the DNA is TGTGCCAGCAGCCAAGAGGTAGCGGGACGGAATGAGCAGTTCTTC. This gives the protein CASSQEVAGRNEQFF.

CDR3 region: CASSTDRQPNTEAFF. CDR3 nucleotides: TGTGCCAGCAGCACTGACAGGCAACCCAACACTGAAGCTTTCTTT. V usage is TRBV5-4 and J usage is TRBJ1-1; perhaps TRBD1 as D (6 bases). Deletions cut 4 bases from V and 2 bases from J, with 15 bases between. CDR3 size: 15 residues. Looked up from germline, CDR1 is SGHNT and CDR2 is YYREEE (reference sequence).

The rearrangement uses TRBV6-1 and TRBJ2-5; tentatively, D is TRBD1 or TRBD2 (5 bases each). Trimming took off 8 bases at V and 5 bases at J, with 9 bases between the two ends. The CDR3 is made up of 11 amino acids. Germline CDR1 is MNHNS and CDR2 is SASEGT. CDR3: CASRWGETQYF. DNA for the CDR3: TGTGCCAGCCGGTGGGGGGAGACCCAGTACTTC.

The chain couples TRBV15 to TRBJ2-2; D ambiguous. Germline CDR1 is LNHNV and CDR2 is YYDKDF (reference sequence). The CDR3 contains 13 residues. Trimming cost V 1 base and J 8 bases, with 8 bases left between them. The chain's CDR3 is CATSRALAGELFF. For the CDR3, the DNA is TGTGCCACCAGCAGAGCATTGGCTGGGGAGCTGTTTTTT. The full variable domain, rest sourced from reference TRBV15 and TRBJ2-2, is DAMVIQNPRYQVTQFGKPVTLSCSQTLNHNVMYWYQQKSSQAPKLLFHYYDKDFNNEADTPDNFQSRRPNTSFCFLDIRSPGLGDTAMYLCATSRALAGELFFGEGSRLTVL.

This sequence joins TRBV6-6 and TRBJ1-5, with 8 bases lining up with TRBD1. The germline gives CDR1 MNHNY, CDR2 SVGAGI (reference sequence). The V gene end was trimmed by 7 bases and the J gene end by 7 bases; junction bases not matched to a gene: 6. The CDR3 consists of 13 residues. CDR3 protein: CASIDRGGQPQHF. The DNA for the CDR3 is TGTGCCAGCATTGACAGGGGCGGGCAGCCCCAGCATTTT.

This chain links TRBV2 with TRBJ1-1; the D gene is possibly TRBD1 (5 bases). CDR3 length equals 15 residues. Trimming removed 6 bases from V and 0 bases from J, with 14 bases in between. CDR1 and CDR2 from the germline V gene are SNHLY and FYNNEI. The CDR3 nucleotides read TGTGCCAGCAGGGGACCTTGGGGTATGAACACTGAAGCTTTCTTT. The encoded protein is CASRGPWGMNTEAFF. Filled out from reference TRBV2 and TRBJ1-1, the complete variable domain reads EPEVTQTPSHQVTQMGQEVILRCVPISNHLYFYWYRQILGQKVEFLVSFYNNEISEKSEIFDDQFSVERPDGSNFTLKIRSTKLEDSAMYFCASRGPWGMNTEAFFGQGTRLTVV.

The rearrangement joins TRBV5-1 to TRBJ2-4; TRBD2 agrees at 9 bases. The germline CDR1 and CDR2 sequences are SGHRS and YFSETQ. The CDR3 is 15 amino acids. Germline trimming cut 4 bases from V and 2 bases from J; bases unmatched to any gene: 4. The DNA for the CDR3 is TGCGCCAGCAGCCTTAGCGGGAGCCCCAAAAACATTCAGTACTTC. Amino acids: CASSLSGSPKNIQYF.

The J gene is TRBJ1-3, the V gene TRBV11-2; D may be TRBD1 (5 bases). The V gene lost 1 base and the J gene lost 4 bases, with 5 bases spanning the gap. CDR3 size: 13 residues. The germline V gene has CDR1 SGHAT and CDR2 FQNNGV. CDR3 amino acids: CASSLAGGNTIYF. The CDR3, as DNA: TGTGCCAGCAGCTTAGCAGGGGGAAACACCATATATTTT.

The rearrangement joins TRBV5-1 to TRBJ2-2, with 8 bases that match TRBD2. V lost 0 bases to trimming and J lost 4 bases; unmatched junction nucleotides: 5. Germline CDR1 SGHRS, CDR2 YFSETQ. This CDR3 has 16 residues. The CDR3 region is CASSLGATSATGELFF. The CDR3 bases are TGCGCCAGCAGCTTGGGGGCGACTAGCGCCACCGGGGAGCTGTTTTTT.

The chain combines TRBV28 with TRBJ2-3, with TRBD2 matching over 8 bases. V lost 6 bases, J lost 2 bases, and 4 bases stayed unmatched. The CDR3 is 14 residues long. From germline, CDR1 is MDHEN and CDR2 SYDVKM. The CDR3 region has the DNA TGTGCCAGCAGGGGAGCGGGGGTCACAGATACGCAGTATTTT. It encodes CASRGAGVTDTQYF.

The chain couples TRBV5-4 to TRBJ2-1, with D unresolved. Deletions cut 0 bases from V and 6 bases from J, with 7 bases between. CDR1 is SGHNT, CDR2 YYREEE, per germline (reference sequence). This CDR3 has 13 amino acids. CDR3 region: CASSLVSRNEQFF. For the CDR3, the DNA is TGTGCCAGCAGCTTGGTTTCCCGCAATGAGCAGTTCTTC.